The 8 T cell receptor beta chains below were found in one sample sequenced in a study of immune evolution from preneoplasia to lung adenocarcinoma. Sequencing used immunoSEQ multiplex PCR; TCRdb keeps in-frame clones, though not all of them. The profile shows about 4,600 clones, roughly 80% of them singletons. The sample was FFPE minimally invasive lung adenocarcinoma tissue. The receptors originated from a person aged 60-80 years with lung adenocarcinoma.

The chain combines TRBV11-2 with TRBJ2-7, with a possible D match to TRBD2 (5 bases). The V gene lost 5 bases and the J gene lost 1 base, with 12 bases spanning the gap. The CDR3 runs 14 residues. Germline V gene lookup returns CDR1 SGHAT and CDR2 FQNNGV. The chain's CDR3 is CASSAPGKSYEQYF. DNA of the CDR3: TGTGCCAGCAGCGCCCCGGGAAAATCCTACGAGCAGTACTTC.

This clone has just one count. This chain links TRBV9 with TRBJ2-7; D is perhaps TRBD1 (7 bases). This CDR3 is built from 15 residues. Germline V gene lookup returns CDR1 SGDLS and CDR2 YYNGEE. V was pared by 4 bases and J by 1 base, with 15 bases between. The CDR3 nucleotides read TGTGCCAGCAGCCCCCGACAGGGACTGTCCTACGAGCAGTACTTC. Residues: CASSPRQGLSYEQYF.

This clone was counted a single time. The chain couples TRBV29-1 to TRBJ1-1; 7 nucleotides match TRBD1. The trim removed 2 bases at V and 1 base at J, leaving 4 bases unmatched. Germline V CDR1 and CDR2: SQVTM, ANQGSEA. The CDR3 is 14 amino acids. This CDR3 reads CSVERTGSNTEAFF. The CDR3 nucleotides read TGCAGCGTTGAACGGACAGGTTCGAACACTGAAGCTTTCTTT.

The rearrangement links TRBV4-1 to TRBJ2-3; unclear D gene. The CDR3 totals 13 residues. Germline CDR1 reads MGHRA; CDR2 reads YSYEKL. V lost 4 bases to trimming and J lost 6 bases, with 11 bases between them. The CDR3 bases are TGCGCCAGCAGCCCCTCCCGGCGGGATACGCAGTATTTT. It codes for CASSPSRRDTQYF.

The CDR3 DNA reads TGTGCCAGCAGGCATCAGGGAGTCCTGGGCGAAAAACTGTTTTTT. Amino acids: CASRHQGVLGEKLFF. This chain connects TRBV2 to TRBJ1-4; D might be TRBD1 (5 bases). V was pared by 6 bases and J by 8 bases, with 19 bases between. The CDR3 has 15 amino acids. Per the germline V gene, CDR1 is SNHLY and CDR2 is FYNNEI.

V is TRBV29-1 and J is TRBJ2-1; 7 nucleotides agree with TRBD2. J was trimmed by 6 bases and V by 8 bases; bases with no gene match: 10. Germline CDR1 reads SQVTM; CDR2 reads ANQGSEA. This CDR3 is 13 amino acids long. CDR3 bases: TGCAGCACGTGGACTAGGGTGGGCAATGAGCAGTTCTTC. Translating gives CSTWTRVGNEQFF.

The chain combines TRBV11-2 with TRBJ1-4; D is unresolved. The CDR3 totals 15 residues. V dropped 0 bases and J dropped 5 bases, with 10 bases sitting between them. Germline V gene sequence: CDR1 SGHAT, CDR2 FQNNGV. CDR3 in amino acids: CASSLDGKGNEKLFF. CDR3 DNA: TGTGCCAGCAGCTTAGACGGGAAAGGGAATGAAAAACTGTTTTTT. The complete variable domain, with remaining parts taken from reference TRBV11-2 and TRBJ1-4, reads EAGVAQSPRYKIIEKRQSVAFWCNPISGHATLYWYQQILGQGPKLLIQFQNNGVVDDSQLPKDRFSAERLKGVDSTLKIQPAKLEDSAVYLCASSLDGKGNEKLFFGSGTQLSVL.

The genes are TRBV7-6 and TRBJ1-1; D not certain. The CDR3 covers 14 residues. Germline V gene sequence: CDR1 SGHVS, CDR2 FNYEAQ. V was pared by 2 bases and J by 1 base, with 8 bases between. The CDR3 region is CASSLRNRNTEAFF. DNA for the CDR3: TGTGCCAGCAGCTTAAGGAACAGGAACACTGAAGCTTTCTTT.